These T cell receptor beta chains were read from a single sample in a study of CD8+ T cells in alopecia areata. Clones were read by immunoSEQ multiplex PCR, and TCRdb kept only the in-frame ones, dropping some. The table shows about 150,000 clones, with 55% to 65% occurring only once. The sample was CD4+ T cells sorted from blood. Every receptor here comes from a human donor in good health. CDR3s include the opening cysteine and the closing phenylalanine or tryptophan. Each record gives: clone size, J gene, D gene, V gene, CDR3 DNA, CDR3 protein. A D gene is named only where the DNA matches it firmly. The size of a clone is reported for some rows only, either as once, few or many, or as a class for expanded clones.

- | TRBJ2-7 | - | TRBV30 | TGTGCCGGTCGGGACCCCAATACCTACGAGCAGTACTTC | CAGRDPNTYEQYF
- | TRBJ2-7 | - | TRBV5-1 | TGCGCCAGCAGCTTGGACGGTTCACTTTACGAGCAGTACTTC | CASSLDGSLYEQYF
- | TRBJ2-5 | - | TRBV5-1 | TGCGCCAGCAGCTTCCCCGAAGGGGAGACCCAGTACTTC | CASSFPEGETQYF
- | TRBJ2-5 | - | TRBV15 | TGTGCCACCAGCAGAGACGTTGGGCCGGAGACCCAGTACTTC | CATSRDVGPETQYF
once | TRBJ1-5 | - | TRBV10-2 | TGCGCCAGCACCTATGGGCCCTCCGGGAGCAATCAGCCCCAGCATTTT | CASTYGPSGSNQPQHF
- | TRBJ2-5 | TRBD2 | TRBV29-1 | TGCAGCGGAGCGGGAGGGCCGGAGACCCAGTACTTC | CSGAGGPETQYF
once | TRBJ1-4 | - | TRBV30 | TGTGCCTGGAGTTCTACCAGGGCCCCAACTAATGAAAAACTGTTTTTT | CAWSSTRAPTNEKLFF
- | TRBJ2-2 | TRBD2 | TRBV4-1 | TGCGCCAGCAGCCAAGATCATCCTAGGCTAGCGGGGAGGTCCACCGGGGAGCTGTTTTTT | CASSQDHPRLAGRSTGELFF
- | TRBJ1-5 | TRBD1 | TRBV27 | TGTGCCAGCAGTGCACACAGGGGTGTAGGGATCCAGCCCCAGCATTTT | CASSAHRGVGIQPQHF
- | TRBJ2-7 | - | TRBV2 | TGTGCCAGCGGGCTGAGCTACGAGCAGTACTTC | CASGLSYEQYF
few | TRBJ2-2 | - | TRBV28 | TGTGCCAGCAGTTTCGTTCGGAGAGGAGGGAAAAACACCGGGGAGCTGTTTTTT | CASSFVRRGGKNTGELFF
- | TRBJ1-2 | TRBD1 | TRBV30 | TGTGCCTTCTCCGGGACAGGCCTTAACTATGGCTACACCTTC | CAFSGTGLNYGYTF
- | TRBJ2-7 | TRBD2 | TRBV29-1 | TGCAGCGTCCGAGGGGGCGGGAGGGCCGATCGCGAGCAGTACTTC | CSVRGGGRADREQYF
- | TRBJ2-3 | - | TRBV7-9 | TGTGCCGGGGCTTCGCCTTTGATTCATACGCAGTATTTT | CAGASPLIHTQYF
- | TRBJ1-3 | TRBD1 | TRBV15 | TGTGCCACCAGCAGAGGGAACAGGGGGACGGACACCATATATTTT | CATSRGNRGTDTIYF
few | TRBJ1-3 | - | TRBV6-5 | TGTGCCAGCAGCAACGGTGGGATATCTGGAAACACCATATATTTT | CASSNGGISGNTIYF
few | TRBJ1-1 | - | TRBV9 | TGTGCCAGCAGCGTAGGAGAGAACACTGAAGCTTTCTTT | CASSVGENTEAFF
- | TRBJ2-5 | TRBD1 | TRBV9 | TGTGCCAGCAGCGTAGGAATGGGGACAGGGGGATTTGAGACCCAGTACTTC | CASSVGMGTGGFETQYF
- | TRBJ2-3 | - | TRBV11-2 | TGTGCCAGCAGCGGAATGGGTGGCACAGATACGCAGTATTTT | CASSGMGGTDTQYF
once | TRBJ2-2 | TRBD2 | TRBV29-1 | TGCAGCGCGAGCGGGGCGAACACCGGGGAGCTGTTTTTT | CSASGANTGELFF
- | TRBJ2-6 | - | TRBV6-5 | TGTGCCAGCAGTTACTCCGGCTCTGGGGCCAACGTCCTGACTTTC | CASSYSGSGANVLTF
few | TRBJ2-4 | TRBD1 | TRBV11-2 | TGTGCCAGCAGCTTATGGACAGGGAAAAACATTCAGTACTTC | CASSLWTGKNIQYF
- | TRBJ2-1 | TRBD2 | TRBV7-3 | TGTGCCAGCAGCCCCCTAGGGAGCGGGAGTTGGAATGAGCAGTTCTTC | CASSPLGSGSWNEQFF
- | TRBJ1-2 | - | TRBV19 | TGTGCCAGTAACAAGGGCCAATTTACAGGCTACACCTTC | CASNKGQFTGYTF
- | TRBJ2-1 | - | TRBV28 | TGTGCCAGCAGCCCCCGGGGTGAGCAGTTCTTC | CASSPRGEQFF
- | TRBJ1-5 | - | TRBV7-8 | TGTGCCAGCAGCGGGGACCCCGTAAGCAATCAGCCCCAGCATTTT | CASSGDPVSNQPQHF
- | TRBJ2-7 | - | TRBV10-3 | TGTGCCATCAGTGCCCTGGACGGGGGGCAGTACTTC | CAISALDGGQYF
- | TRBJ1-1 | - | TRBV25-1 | TGTGCCAGCAGTGAATTATCGGGCGGGAGGACTGAAGCTTTCTTT | CASSELSGGRTEAFF
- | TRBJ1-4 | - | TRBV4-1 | TGCGCCAGCAGCCTAAGTCCGGCAACTAATGAAAAACTGTTTTTT | CASSLSPATNEKLFF
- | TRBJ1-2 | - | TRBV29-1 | TGCAGCGTTGAAGAACTGGTGGGCGGCTACACCTTC | CSVEELVGGYTF
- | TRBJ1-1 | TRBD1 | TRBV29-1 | TGCAGCGCAACCGGACAGGGCACTGAAGCTTTCTTT | CSATGQGTEAFF
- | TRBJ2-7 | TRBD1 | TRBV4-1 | TGCGCCAGCAGCCAAGATGGGCCAGGGGGCTACGAGCAGTACTTC | CASSQDGPGGYEQYF
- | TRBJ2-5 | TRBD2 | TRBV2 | TGTGCCAGCAGTGAACTGGGGCTAGCGGGGAATTCCCAGTACTTC | CASSELGLAGNSQYF
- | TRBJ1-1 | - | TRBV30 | TGTGCCTGGAGTGCCGGGCTTCCAAACACTGAAGCTTTCTTT | CAWSAGLPNTEAFF
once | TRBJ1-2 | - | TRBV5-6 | TGTGCCAGCAGCCAGAACAGGGCTTATGGCTACACCTTC | CASSQNRAYGYTF
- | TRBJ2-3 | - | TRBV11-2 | TGTGCCAGCAGCCCAACAGACGATACGCAGTATTTT | CASSPTDDTQYF
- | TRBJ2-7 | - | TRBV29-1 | TGCAGCGTTGAGGGGGATACCTACGAGCAGTACTTC | CSVEGDTYEQYF
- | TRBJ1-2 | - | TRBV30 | TGTGCCCTGGCAGGGAACTATGGCTACACCTTC | CALAGNYGYTF
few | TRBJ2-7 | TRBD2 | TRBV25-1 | TGTGCCAGCAGTTGGGGCGGGAGTAATTACGAGCAGTACTTC | CASSWGGSNYEQYF
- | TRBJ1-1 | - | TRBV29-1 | TGCAGCGTTGCGACGAAGCCGGGAGGCCAACGGTGGACTGAAGCTTTCTTT | CSVATKPGGQRWTEAFF
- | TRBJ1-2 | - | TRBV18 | TGTGCCAGCTCACCTCGGGACACTACTAACTATGGCTACACCTTC | CASSPRDTTNYGYTF
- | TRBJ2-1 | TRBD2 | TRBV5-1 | TGCGCCAGCAGCTTGATGTCTAGCGGGCGCTACAATGAGCAGTTCTTC | CASSLMSSGRYNEQFF
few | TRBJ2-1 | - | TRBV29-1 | TGCAGCGTTGGGTTCAATGAGCAGTTCTTC | CSVGFNEQFF
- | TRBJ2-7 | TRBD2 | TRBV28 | TGTGCCAGCAGAAAGGAGGGACTAGCGGGAGGATTGCAGTACTTC | CASRKEGLAGGLQYF
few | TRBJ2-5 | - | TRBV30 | TGTGCCTGGAGTCCCATCGGGCAGAAACTAGAGACCCAGTACTTC | CAWSPIGQKLETQYF
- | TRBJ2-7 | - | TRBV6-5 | TGTGCCAGCAGCGATTTCTACGAGCAGTACTTC | CASSDFYEQYF
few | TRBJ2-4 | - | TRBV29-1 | TGCAGTTACGGAGGAGGGGGAAACATTCAGTACTTC | CSYGGGGNIQYF
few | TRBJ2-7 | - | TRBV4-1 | TGCGCCAGCAGCCAAGAAGGGCAGGGCTCCTACGAGCAGTACTTC | CASSQEGQGSYEQYF